This T cell receptor (beta chain) is drawn from a study of spatial heterogeneity in lung cancer. Regarding the study as a whole: Counts that tracked tumor mutation counts were those of expanded intratumoral alpha and beta TCRs.

The CDR3 totals 15 residues. Germline trimming cut 6 bases from V and 7 bases from J; bases unmatched to any gene: 5. Looked up from germline, CDR1 is MRHNA and CDR2 is SNTAGT. This sample's time point: sample taken at primary tumor resection. Without sorting, whole RNA was sequenced from tumor, nontumor lung or frozen PBMC. As regards this clonotype: The antigen is undetermined.

In the library, each TCR cDNA molecule bore its own unique molecular identifier. From the 5' RACE reads, TCRdb called clonotypes with MiXCR, one entry per CDR3 protein. This table has almost 7,500 distinct CDR3 sequences, about 10% appearing once. The TCR sequence derives from a female donor with early-stage non-small cell lung cancer. This specimen was lung tumor tissue, taken at surgery. The V and J genes are TRBV6-4 and TRBJ2-1, with 14 bases that match TRBD2. The CDR3: CASSLGLAGGNEQFF. The CDR3, as DNA: TGTGCCAGCAGCCTCGGACTAGCGGGGGGAAATGAGCAGTTCTTC.